The entry that follows covers one TCR beta chain sequence. Original analysis: Amplification with reference gene primers provided the estimates of nucleated cell counts. Clones were read by immunoSEQ multiplex PCR, and TCRdb kept only the in-frame ones, dropping some. Clone size and the V and J calls come from that table; the DNA yielded D and trimming. The sample yields almost 400,000 clones, 87% seen once. This specimen belongs to a study of blood T cell repertoires in COVID-19. V shed 3 bases, J shed 6 bases, and the junction held 10 bases outside the gene matches. Germline CDR1 SGHKS, CDR2 YYEKEE (reference sequence). The length of the CDR3 is 16 residues.

The V gene is TRBV5-5, the J gene TRBJ1-4, with 8 bases matching TRBD1. The source material was peripheral blood. This TCR was recovered from a woman aged 55-69 years with COVID-19, enrolled during active disease. CDR3 DNA: TGTGCCAGCAGCTACCACAGGGGGTCGGGTTATGAAAAACTGTTTTTT. Encoded protein: CASSYHRGSGYEKLFF. Full variable domain (outside the CDR3, taken from reference TRBV5-5 and TRBJ1-4): DAGVTQSPTHLIKTRGQQVTLRCSPISGHKSVSWYQQVLGQGPQFIFQYYEKEERGRGNFPDRFSARQFPNYSSELNVNALLLGDSALYLCASSYHRGSGYEKLFFGSGTQLSVL.